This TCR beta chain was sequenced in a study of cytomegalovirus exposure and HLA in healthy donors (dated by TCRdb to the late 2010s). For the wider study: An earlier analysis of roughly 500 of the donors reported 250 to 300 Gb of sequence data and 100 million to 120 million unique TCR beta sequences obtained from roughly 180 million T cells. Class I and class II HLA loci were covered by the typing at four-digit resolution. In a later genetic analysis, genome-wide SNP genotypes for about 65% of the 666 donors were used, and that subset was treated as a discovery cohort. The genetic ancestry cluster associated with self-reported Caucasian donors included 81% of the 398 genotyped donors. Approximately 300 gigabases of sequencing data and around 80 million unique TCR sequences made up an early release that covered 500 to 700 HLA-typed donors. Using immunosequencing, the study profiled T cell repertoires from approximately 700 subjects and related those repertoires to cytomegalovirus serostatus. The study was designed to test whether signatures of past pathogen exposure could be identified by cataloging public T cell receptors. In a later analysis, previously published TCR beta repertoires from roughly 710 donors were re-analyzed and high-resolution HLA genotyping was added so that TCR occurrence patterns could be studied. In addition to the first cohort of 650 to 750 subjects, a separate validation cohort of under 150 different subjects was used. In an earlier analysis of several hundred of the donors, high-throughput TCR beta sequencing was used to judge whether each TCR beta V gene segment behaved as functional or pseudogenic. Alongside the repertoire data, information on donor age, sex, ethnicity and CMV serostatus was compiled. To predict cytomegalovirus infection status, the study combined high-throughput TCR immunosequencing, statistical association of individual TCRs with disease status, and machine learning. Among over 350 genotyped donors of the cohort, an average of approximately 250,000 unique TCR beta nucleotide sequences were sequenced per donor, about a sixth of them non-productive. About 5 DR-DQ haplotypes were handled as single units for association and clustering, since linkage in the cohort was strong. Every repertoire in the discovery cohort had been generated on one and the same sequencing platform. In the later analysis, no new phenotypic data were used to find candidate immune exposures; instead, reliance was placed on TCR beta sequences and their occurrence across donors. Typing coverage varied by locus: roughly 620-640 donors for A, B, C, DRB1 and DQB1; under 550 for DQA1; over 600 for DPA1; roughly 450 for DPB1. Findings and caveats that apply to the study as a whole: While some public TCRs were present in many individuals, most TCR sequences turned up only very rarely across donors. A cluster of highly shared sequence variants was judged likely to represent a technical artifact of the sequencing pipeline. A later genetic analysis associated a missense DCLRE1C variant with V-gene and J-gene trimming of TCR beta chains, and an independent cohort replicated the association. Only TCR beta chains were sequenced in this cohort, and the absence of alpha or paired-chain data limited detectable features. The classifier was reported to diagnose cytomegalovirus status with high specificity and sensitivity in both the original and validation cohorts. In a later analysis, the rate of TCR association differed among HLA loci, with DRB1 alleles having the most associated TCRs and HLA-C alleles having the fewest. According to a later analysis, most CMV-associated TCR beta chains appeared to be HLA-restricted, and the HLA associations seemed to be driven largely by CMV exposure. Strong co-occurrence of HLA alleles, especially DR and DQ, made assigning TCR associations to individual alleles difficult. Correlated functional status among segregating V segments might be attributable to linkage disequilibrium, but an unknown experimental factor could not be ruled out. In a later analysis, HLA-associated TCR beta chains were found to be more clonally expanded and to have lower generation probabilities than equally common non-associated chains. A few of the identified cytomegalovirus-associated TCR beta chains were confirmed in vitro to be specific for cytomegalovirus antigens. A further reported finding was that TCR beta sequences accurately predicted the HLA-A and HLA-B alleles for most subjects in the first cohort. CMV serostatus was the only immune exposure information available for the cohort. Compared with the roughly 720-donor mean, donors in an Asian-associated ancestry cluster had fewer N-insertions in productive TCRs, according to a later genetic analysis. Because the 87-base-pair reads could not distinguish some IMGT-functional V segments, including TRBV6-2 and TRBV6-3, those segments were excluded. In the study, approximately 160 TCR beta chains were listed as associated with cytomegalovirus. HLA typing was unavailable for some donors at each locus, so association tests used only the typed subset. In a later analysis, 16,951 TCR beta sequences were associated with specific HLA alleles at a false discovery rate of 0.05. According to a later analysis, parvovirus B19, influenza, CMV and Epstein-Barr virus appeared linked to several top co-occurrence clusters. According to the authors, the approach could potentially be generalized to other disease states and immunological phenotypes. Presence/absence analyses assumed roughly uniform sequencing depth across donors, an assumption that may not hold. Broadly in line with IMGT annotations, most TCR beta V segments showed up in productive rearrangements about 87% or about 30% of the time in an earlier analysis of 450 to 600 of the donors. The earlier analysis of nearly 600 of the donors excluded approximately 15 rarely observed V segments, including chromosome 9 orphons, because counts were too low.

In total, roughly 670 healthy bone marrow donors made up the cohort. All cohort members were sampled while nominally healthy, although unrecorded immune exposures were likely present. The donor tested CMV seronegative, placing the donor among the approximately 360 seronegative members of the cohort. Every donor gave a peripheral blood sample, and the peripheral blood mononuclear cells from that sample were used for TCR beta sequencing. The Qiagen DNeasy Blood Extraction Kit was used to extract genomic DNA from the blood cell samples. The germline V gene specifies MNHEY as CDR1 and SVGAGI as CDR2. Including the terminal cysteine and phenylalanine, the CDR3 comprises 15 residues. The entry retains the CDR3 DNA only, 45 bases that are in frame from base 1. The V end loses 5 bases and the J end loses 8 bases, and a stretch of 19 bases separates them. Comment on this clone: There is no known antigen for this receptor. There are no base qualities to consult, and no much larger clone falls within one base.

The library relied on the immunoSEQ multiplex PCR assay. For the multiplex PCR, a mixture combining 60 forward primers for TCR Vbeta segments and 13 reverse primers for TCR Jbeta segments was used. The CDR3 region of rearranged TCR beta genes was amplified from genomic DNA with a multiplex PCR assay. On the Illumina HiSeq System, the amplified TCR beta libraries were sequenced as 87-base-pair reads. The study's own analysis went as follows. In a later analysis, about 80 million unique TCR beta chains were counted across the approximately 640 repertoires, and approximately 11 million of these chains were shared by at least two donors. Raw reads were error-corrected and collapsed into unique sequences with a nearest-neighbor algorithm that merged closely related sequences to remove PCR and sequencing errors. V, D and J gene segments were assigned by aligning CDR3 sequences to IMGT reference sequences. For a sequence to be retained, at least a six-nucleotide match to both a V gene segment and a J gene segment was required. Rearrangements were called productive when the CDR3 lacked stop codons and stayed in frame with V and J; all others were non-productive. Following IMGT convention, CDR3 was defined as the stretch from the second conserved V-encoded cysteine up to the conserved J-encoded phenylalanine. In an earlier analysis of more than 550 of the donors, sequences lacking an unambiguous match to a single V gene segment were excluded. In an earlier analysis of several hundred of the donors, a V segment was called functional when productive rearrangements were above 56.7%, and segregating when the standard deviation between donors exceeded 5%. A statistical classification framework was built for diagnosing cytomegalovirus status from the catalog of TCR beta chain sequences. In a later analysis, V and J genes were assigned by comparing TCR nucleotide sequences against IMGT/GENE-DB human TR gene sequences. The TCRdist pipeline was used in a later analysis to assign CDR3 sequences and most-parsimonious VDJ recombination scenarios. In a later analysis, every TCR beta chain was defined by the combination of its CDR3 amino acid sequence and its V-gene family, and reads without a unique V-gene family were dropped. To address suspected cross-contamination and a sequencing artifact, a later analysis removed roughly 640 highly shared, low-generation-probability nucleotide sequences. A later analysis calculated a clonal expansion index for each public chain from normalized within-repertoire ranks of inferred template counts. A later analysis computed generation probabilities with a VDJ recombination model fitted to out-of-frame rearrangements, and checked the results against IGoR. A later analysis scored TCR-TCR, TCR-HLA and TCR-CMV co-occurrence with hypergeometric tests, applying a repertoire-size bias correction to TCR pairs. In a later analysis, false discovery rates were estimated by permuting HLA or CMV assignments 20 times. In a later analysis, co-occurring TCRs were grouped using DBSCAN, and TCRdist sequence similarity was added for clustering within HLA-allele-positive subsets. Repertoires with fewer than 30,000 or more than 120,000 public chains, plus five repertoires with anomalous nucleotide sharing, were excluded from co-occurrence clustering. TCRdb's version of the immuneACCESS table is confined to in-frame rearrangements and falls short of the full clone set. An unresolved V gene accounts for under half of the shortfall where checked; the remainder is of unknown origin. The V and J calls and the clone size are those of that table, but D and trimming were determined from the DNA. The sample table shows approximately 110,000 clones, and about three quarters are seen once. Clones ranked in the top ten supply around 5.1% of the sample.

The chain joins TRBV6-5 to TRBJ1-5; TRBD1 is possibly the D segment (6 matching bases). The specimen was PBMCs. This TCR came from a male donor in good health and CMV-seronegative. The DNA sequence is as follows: TGTGCCAGCAGTCACCGACCAACAGGGATAAAGCCCCAGCATTTT. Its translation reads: CASSHRPTGIKPQHF.